Below, 3 T cell receptor beta chains from the same sample are listed, as sequenced in a study of T-cell reconstitution after alpha-beta-depleted transplantation in children. TCRbeta library construction was performed incorporating unique molecular identifiers. Using its own MiXCR run on the PCR reads, TCRdb lists one record per CDR3 protein. The data hold approximately 640,000 distinct CDR3 sequences, with roughly 17% observed a single time. The sequences come from PBMCs from the stem cell graft donor, collected from the stem cell graft. The receptors derive from a human donor who donated a stem cell graft to a child with acute myeloid leukemia.

The sample holds many counts of this clonotype. The chain has TRBV7-2 and TRBJ2-1; 7 bases are shared with TRBD1. Trimming cost V 3 bases and J 4 bases; bases outside gene matches: 3. The CDR3 spans 14 residues. Germline V gene sequence: CDR1 SGHTA, CDR2 FQGNSA. CDR3 DNA: TGTGCCAGCAGCTTTGAGGGGGCATACAATGAGCAGTTCTTC. It specifies CASSFEGAYNEQFF.

This clonotype was seen ten or more times. This chain connects TRBV4-3 to TRBJ2-3; perhaps D is TRBD1 or TRBD2 (5 bases each). Germline values: CDR1 LGHNA, CDR2 YSLEER. V lost 4 bases and J 6 bases, leaving 14 bases between the germline ends. The CDR3 is 14 amino acids. For the CDR3, the DNA is TGCGCCAGCAGCCTAAGCGCTGGGACGGATACGCAGTATTTT. This translates into CASSLSAGTDTQYF.

The CDR3 is CASRRGLAGGQDTQYF. In DNA, the CDR3 is TGTGCCAGCAGGAGGGGACTAGCGGGGGGTCAAGATACGCAGTATTTT. The chain couples TRBV2 to TRBJ2-3; 15 positions agree with TRBD2. V was pared by 6 bases and J by 5 bases, with 6 bases of the junction left unmatched. Germline V CDR1 and CDR2: SNHLY, FYNNEI. CDR3 size: 16 residues.